This record concerns one T cell receptor beta chain sequence. Germline loops: CDR1 SEHNR, CDR2 FQNEAQ (reference sequence). V gave up 8 bases and J gave up 3 bases, with 11 bases separating them. This CDR3 comprises 12 residues. Using immunoSEQ multiplex PCR, the repertoire was profiled, and TCRdb retains in-frame clones only, with some absent. The repertoire includes 300,000 to 400,000 clones, roughly 80% of them detected once, and more than 9% sits in the top ten. This sample is part of a study of shared clonotypes between healthy human individuals. This chain connects TRBV7-9 to TRBJ2-7, with D maybe TRBD2 (6 bases). This clonotype was obtained from a man in his thirties or forties in good health. The sample was memory CD4+ T cells sorted from blood. Subset defined: CD45RA-negative fraction. As DNA, the CDR3 is TGTGCCAGCGCTAGCGCCAACTACGAGCAGTACTTC. Its protein is CASASANYEQYF.